This entry lists 23 T cell receptor beta chains sequenced from one sample in a study of radiation and T cells in renal cell carcinoma. Repertoires were generated with immunoSEQ multiplex PCR, while TCRdb's copy carries only in-frame clones and drops some. The sample has 40,000 to 50,000 clones, roughly 82% seen once. Time point: blood 4 weeks post-SBRT, at nephrectomy. Sample treatment: 15 Gy SBRT to primary tumor, nephrectomy 4 weeks later. Sample: blood, taken from a patient whose treatment included radiotherapy and nephrectomy. The receptors come from a woman in her sixties or seventies with renal cell carcinoma.

This clone has a handful of counts. The chain uses TRBV5-6 and TRBJ2-3, with 7 positions matching TRBD1. V lost 4 bases and J lost 8; bases outside the gene matches: 10. The CDR3 sequence is 14 residues long. Germline CDR1 and CDR2: SGHDT and YYEEEE. The chain's CDR3 is CASSPRDSGVTQYF. CDR3 coding DNA: TGTGCCAGCAGCCCCCGGGACAGTGGCGTTACGCAGTATTTT. The entire variable domain, with the rest obtained from reference TRBV5-6 and TRBJ2-3, is as follows: DAGVTQSPTHLIKTRGQQVTLRCSPKSGHDTVSWYQQALGQGPQFIFQYYEEEERQRGNFPDRFSGHQFPNYSSELNVNALLLGDSALYLCASSPRDSGVTQYFGPGTRLTVL.

The DNA of the CDR3 is TGTGCCAGCAGCTACGAGCGGGAGGGAACCTACAATGAGCAGTTCTTC. It is translated as CASSYEREGTYNEQFF. The V gene is TRBV7-7, the J gene TRBJ2-1, with TRBD2 identical over 10 bases. V gave up 4 bases and J gave up 2 bases; unmatched junction bases: 5. The CDR3 is 16 amino acids. The germline CDR1 and CDR2 sequences are SSHAT and FNYEAQ (reference sequence). Complete variable domain (other parts from reference TRBV7-7 and TRBJ2-1): GAGVSQSPRYKVTKRGQDVTLRCDPISSHATLYWYQQALGQGPEFLTYFNYEAQPDKSGLPSDRFSAERPEGSISTLTIQRTEQRDSAMYRCASSYEREGTYNEQFFGPGTRLTVL.

This clone appeared a few times. The genes are TRBV9 and TRBJ2-3; D not resolved. The CDR3 extends over 12 amino acids. V was cut by 0 bases and J by 5 bases, with 4 bases left in between. Per the germline V gene, CDR1 is SGDLS and CDR2 is YYNGEE. In DNA form, the CDR3 reads TGTGCCAGCAGCGTAGGAGGAGATACGCAGTATTTT. This codes for CASSVGGDTQYF.

This chain connects TRBV25-1 to TRBJ1-4; unclear D gene. V lost 6 bases to trimming and J lost 0 bases, with 11 bases between them. CDR3 size: 15 residues. Germline V gene data show CDR1 as MGHDK and CDR2 as SYGVNS. The CDR3 reads CASSSSEATNEKLFF. Written as DNA, the CDR3 is TGTGCCAGCAGCAGCTCAGAGGCAACTAATGAAAAACTGTTTTTT.

J is TRBJ2-3 and V is TRBV5-6; TRBD2 agrees at 15 bases. The junction had 5 bases not matched to a gene; V was cut back by 3 bases and J by 6 bases. The V gene's germline CDR1 is SGHDT and CDR2 YYEEEE. The CDR3 length is 16 residues. CDR3 in DNA: TGTGCCAGCAGCTCGGGACTAGCGGGGGGCCGGGATACGCAGTATTTT. Translated, it gives CASSSGLAGGRDTQYF.

The chain recombines TRBV5-6 with TRBJ1-2; TRBD1 matches at 7 bases. The CDR3 is made up of 18 amino acids. V dropped 0 bases and J dropped 0; count of bases not matched to a gene: 11. The germline V gene has CDR1 SGHDT and CDR2 YYEEEE. CDR3 loop: CASSLGADTGVANYGYTF. The CDR3 DNA is TGTGCCAGCAGCTTGGGGGCCGATACAGGGGTAGCTAACTATGGCTACACCTTC.

This chain links TRBV7-2 with TRBJ2-7, with 11 bases lining up with TRBD1. The trim removed 1 base at V and 5 bases at J, leaving 13 bases unmatched. The CDR3 contains 18 residues. In germline, CDR1 is SGHTA, CDR2 FQGNSA. CDR3 DNA sequence: TGTGCCAGCAGCTTAGTGCTAATACCAGGGACAGGGGGGGACGAGCAGTACTTC. Protein product: CASSLVLIPGTGGDEQYF.

Worth noting for this clone: Germline is not matched at one junction end, which may reflect a read error. The chain has TRBV5-1 and TRBJ2-3; 10 nucleotides agree with TRBD2. The CDR3 consists of 18 residues. Per germline, CDR1 SGHRS and CDR2 YFSETQ. CDR3 loop: CASSLGYRASGSIDTQYF. The CDR3, as DNA: TGCGCCAGCAGCTTGGGGTACCGGGCTAGCGGGAGCATAGATACGCAGTATTTT.

The chain employs TRBV7-2 and TRBJ2-2; 9 bases agree with TRBD2. Germline V lookup: CDR1 SGHTA, CDR2 FQGNSA. J lost 10 bases, V lost 1 base, and 10 bases had no gene match. This CDR3 has 16 residues. The CDR3 protein is CASSLVGGRAQVELFF. The CDR3 bases are TGTGCCAGCAGCTTAGTGGGCGGGAGGGCCCAAGTGGAGCTGTTTTTT. The full variable domain, completed using reference TRBV7-2 and TRBJ2-2, is GAGVSQSPSNKVTEKGKDVELRCDPISGHTALYWYRQSLGQGLEFLIYFQGNSAPDKSGLPSDRFSAERTGGSVSTLTIQRTQQEDSAVYLCASSLVGGRAQVELFFGEGSRLTVL.

The chain carries TRBV5-1 and TRBJ1-1, with 7 bases that match TRBD1. Germline V lookup: CDR1 SGHRS, CDR2 YFSETQ. V dropped 4 bases and J dropped 1; count of bases not matched to a gene: 4. The CDR3 length is 14 residues. CDR3 DNA sequence: TGCGCCAGCAGCACGGGACAGCCGAACACTGAAGCTTTCTTT. Its protein product is CASSTGQPNTEAFF.

The genes are TRBV7-9 and TRBJ1-2; perhaps TRBD1 as D (5 bases). This CDR3 comprises 14 residues. Germline V gene data show CDR1 as SEHNR and CDR2 as FQNEAQ (reference sequence). V gave up 4 bases and J gave up 2 bases, with 11 bases separating them. In DNA, the CDR3 is TGTGCCAGCAGCTCCCCGGGGCGGAACTATGGCTACACCTTC. Amino acid sequence: CASSSPGRNYGYTF.

The chain links TRBV19 to TRBJ1-1; the match to TRBD1 covers 8 bases. Germline CDR1 and CDR2: LNHDA and SQIVND (reference sequence). The CDR3 covers 16 residues. V shed 2 bases and J 0 bases; nucleotides not matched to a gene: 5. CDR3 sequence reads: CASSIRTTGVNTEAFF. The CDR3, as DNA: TGTGCCAGTAGTATACGTACGACAGGGGTGAACACTGAAGCTTTCTTT.

The chain combines TRBV5-1 with TRBJ1-4, with D possibly being TRBD1 (6 bases). Germline values: CDR1 SGHRS, CDR2 YFSETQ. V lost 4 bases, J lost 6 bases, and 16 bases lay in between. The CDR3 is made up of 15 amino acids. The CDR3 DNA is TGCGCCAGCAGCCCACAGGGACTAGATCATGAAAAACTGTTTTTT. It yields the protein CASSPQGLDHEKLFF.

This chain joins TRBV2 and TRBJ2-7, with D possibly TRBD2 on 6 matching bases. V was clipped by 6 bases and J by 3 bases, with 15 bases between them. Per the germline V gene, CDR1 is SNHLY and CDR2 is FYNNEI. CDR3 size: 14 residues. CDR3 sequence reads: CASSSEGTYYEQYF. DNA of the CDR3: TGTGCCAGCAGCTCCGAGGGGACTTACTACGAGCAGTACTTC.

The rearrangement joins TRBV30 to TRBJ1-5; no definite D call. The germline CDR1 and CDR2 sequences are GTSNPN and SVGIG (reference sequence). This CDR3 has 16 residues. V was shortened by 0 bases and J by 1 base, with 13 bases between the two germline ends. The CDR3 DNA is TGTGCCTGGAGTGTGGGAGCTAGTGTGAGCAATCAGCCCCAGCATTTT. It codes for CAWSVGASVSNQPQHF.

CDR3 protein: CASSQDAIQPGSQYF. CDR3 sequence (DNA): TGCGCCAGCAGCCAAGATGCAATCCAACCAGGGTCTCAGTACTTC. This chain connects TRBV4-1 to TRBJ2-4, with D possibly being TRBD1 (5 bases). Trimming removed 0 bases at V and 12 bases at J, with 18 bases between. Germline V gene sequence: CDR1 MGHRA, CDR2 YSYEKL. The CDR3 length is 15 residues.

This sequence joins TRBV11-2 and TRBJ1-2; D is ambiguous. V dropped 8 bases and J dropped 4 bases, with 8 bases sitting between them. This CDR3 contains 11 residues. Germline V gene lookup returns CDR1 SGHAT and CDR2 FQNNGV. DNA for the CDR3: TGTGCCAGCGGTCCGTCCTATGGCTACACCTTC. Its protein product is CASGPSYGYTF.

The V and J genes are TRBV18 and TRBJ1-2; D ambiguous. CDR3 size: 12 residues. The germline CDR1 and CDR2 sequences are KGHSH and LQKENI. The germline V and J ends were trimmed by 6 bases and 2 bases, with 7 bases remaining between them. For the CDR3, the DNA is TGTGCCAGCTCGGGAGGGAACTATGGCTACACCTTC. Residues: CASSGGNYGYTF.

There are a few counts of this clone. This chain links TRBV30 with TRBJ1-6; 8 positions match TRBD1. The ends lost 1 base at V and 7 bases at J; junction bases unmatched: 3. Germline loops: CDR1 GTSNPN, CDR2 SVGIG (reference sequence). CDR3 size: 14 residues. The CDR3 loop is CAWSADRGNSPLHF. CDR3 coding DNA: TGTGCCTGGAGTGCTGACAGGGGAAATTCACCCCTCCACTTT.

The rearrangement joins TRBV27 to TRBJ2-3; D unclear. The CDR3 spans 12 residues. Germline lookup yields CDR1 MNHEY and CDR2 SMNVEV (reference sequence). V dropped 2 bases and J dropped 7 bases, with 7 bases sitting between them. The CDR3 sequence: CASSLGGNTQYF. CDR3 DNA: TGTGCCAGCAGTTTAGGTGGAAATACGCAGTATTTT.

This clone was found a few times. This rearrangement joins TRBV13 to TRBJ2-3; 8 nucleotides align to TRBD2. CDR3 length equals 15 residues. With 5 bases clipped from V and 1 base from J, the junction kept 5 bases outside the gene matches. Germline V gives CDR1 PRHDT, CDR2 FYEKMQ (reference sequence). CDR3: CASSPRGGGTDTQYF. Written as DNA, the CDR3 is TGTGCCAGCAGCCCACGGGGGGGAGGCACAGATACGCAGTATTTT.

This clone came up once. The V call is TRBV15, the J call TRBJ1-5, with D unclear. The CDR3 sequence is 15 residues long. Germline V gene sequence: CDR1 LNHNV, CDR2 YYDKDF (reference sequence). V shed 0 bases and J shed 0 bases, with 6 bases lying between them. Here the CDR3 reads CATSREVYSNQPQHF. As DNA, the CDR3 is TGTGCCACCAGCAGAGAAGTTTATAGCAATCAGCCCCAGCATTTT.

This clone was detected once. This rearrangement joins TRBV4-1 to TRBJ1-4; 8 nucleotides align to TRBD1. Trimming removed 4 bases from V and 14 bases from J; junction bases left unmatched: 12. Germline V gene data show CDR1 as MGHRA and CDR2 as YSYEKL. The CDR3 is 14 amino acids. In nucleotides, the CDR3 is TGCGCCAGCAGCCGGGGGACAGGAGAGTCAAGGCTGTTTTTT. Its protein is CASSRGTGESRLFF.